These 25 T cell receptor beta chains were sequenced from one sample in a study of OX40 agonist ivuxolimab in advanced cancers. Sequencing was performed with immunoSEQ multiplex PCR; in TCRdb, only in-frame clones are kept and a portion is missing. Of about 60,000 clones listed, 70% to 90% were seen once; the top ten hold about 13%. The sequencing used CD4+ or CD8+ T cells sorted from blood, collected in a trial of the OX40 agonist ivuxolimab. Receptors were obtained from an adult with an advanced solid tumor such as melanoma, head and neck, liver or kidney cancer.

V is TRBV15 and J is TRBJ2-5, with D possibly called TRBD1 or TRBD2 (5 bases each). The ends were cut back, 8 bases at V and 2 bases at J, with 18 bases in the middle. The CDR3 extends over 15 amino acids. The germline CDR1 and CDR2 sequences are LNHNV and YYDKDF (reference sequence). The CDR3, as DNA: TGTGCCACCGGTGAGGGGCAGAATGAGCAAGAGACCCAGTACTTC. It encodes CATGEGQNEQETQYF. Full variable domain (rest looked up from reference TRBV15 and TRBJ2-5): DAMVIQNPRYQVTQFGKPVTLSCSQTLNHNVMYWYQQKSSQAPKLLFHYYDKDFNNEADTPDNFQSRRPNTSFCFLDIRSPGLGDTAMYLCATGEGQNEQETQYFGPGTRLLVL.

The sample holds one count of this clone. This chain joins TRBV2 and TRBJ2-3, with D hard to call. Germline values: CDR1 SNHLY, CDR2 FYNNEI. The V end was cut by 1 base, the J end by 5 bases, with 13 bases between. CDR3 length equals 15 residues. CDR3: CASSEGVAMQDTQYF. DNA of the CDR3: TGTGCCAGCAGTGAAGGGGTGGCAATGCAAGATACGCAGTATTTT.

The gene calls are TRBV7-2 and TRBJ1-1; D may be TRBD1 (5 bases). This CDR3 spans 16 amino acids. Germline V gives CDR1 SGHTA, CDR2 FQGNSA. Deletions cut 3 bases from V and 0 bases from J, with 14 bases between. The CDR3 DNA sequence: TGTGCCAGCAGCTTTACGGGGCGCGAATTGAACACTGAAGCTTTCTTT. It is translated as CASSFTGRELNTEAFF. Based on the CDR3 plus reference TRBV7-2 and TRBJ1-1, the full variable domain is GAGVSQSPSNKVTEKGKDVELRCDPISGHTALYWYRQSLGQGLEFLIYFQGNSAPDKSGLPSDRFSAERTGGSVSTLTIQRTQQEDSAVYLCASSFTGRELNTEAFFGQGTRLTVV.

V is TRBV5-1 and J is TRBJ1-1, with a possible D match to TRBD1 (6 bases). The CDR3 extends over 13 amino acids. Germline V gene data show CDR1 as SGHRS and CDR2 as YFSETQ. Trimming left V 0 bases short and J 8 bases short, with 11 bases between. The DNA of the CDR3 is TGCGCCAGCAGCTTGGGAACAGGGACGGAAGCTTTCTTT. Translated, it gives CASSLGTGTEAFF.

This chain joins TRBV10-3 and TRBJ2-7; TRBD1 might be the D (5 bases). The germline V and J ends were trimmed by 4 bases and 3 bases, with 19 bases remaining between them. The CDR3 sequence is 16 residues long. Germline assignment: CDR1 ENHRY and CDR2 SYGVKD. The CDR3 is CAISGGMGPKFYEQYF. The CDR3 coding sequence is TGTGCCATCAGTGGAGGTATGGGGCCCAAGTTCTACGAGCAGTACTTC.

V and J are TRBV6-1 and TRBJ2-5; a possible D gene is TRBD1 (6 bases). V lost 4 bases to trimming and J lost 5 bases, with 29 bases between them. The length of the CDR3 is 19 residues. CDR1 is MNHNS and CDR2 is SASEGT in the germline V gene. The CDR3 coding sequence is TGTGCCAGCAGTGCCGACGTCTCCATCCGGGACAAGCCTTCGGAGACCCAGTACTTC. This translates into CASSADVSIRDKPSETQYF.

CDR3 bases: TGTGCCAGCAGACAGGGGGGGTCCTACGAGCAGTACTTC. Translating it yields CASRQGGSYEQYF. V gene TRBV27 combines with J gene TRBJ2-7; D perhaps matches TRBD1 (8 bases). The V gene's germline CDR1 is MNHEY and CDR2 SMNVEV (reference sequence). The ends were cut back, 6 bases at V and 1 base at J, with 10 bases in the middle. CDR3 length: 13 amino acids.

The chain couples TRBV9 to TRBJ1-1; D unclear. Germline assignment: CDR1 SGDLS and CDR2 YYNGEE. The CDR3 totals 17 residues. V lost 0 bases and J 4 bases, leaving 19 bases between the germline ends. CDR3 protein: CASSVGTTWERGTEAFF. CDR3 DNA sequence: TGTGCCAGCAGCGTAGGGACCACCTGGGAGCGGGGCACTGAAGCTTTCTTT.

The V and J genes are TRBV28 and TRBJ2-4; D is undetermined. CDR3 length equals 14 residues. V lost 3 bases, J lost 0 bases, and 6 bases lay in between. CDR1 is MDHEN, CDR2 SYDVKM, per germline. The CDR3 region has the DNA TGTGCCAGCAGTTTTAGTGTAGCCAAAAACATTCAGTACTTC. It is translated as CASSFSVAKNIQYF.

The V call is TRBV11-2, the J call TRBJ2-7; 7 bases map to TRBD2. The germline CDR1 and CDR2 sequences are SGHAT and FQNNGV. This CDR3 spans 14 amino acids. Trimming cost V 1 base and J 3 bases; bases outside gene matches: 3. Here the CDR3 reads CASSLAGGYYEQYF. In nucleotides, the CDR3 is TGTGCCAGCAGCTTAGCCGGGGGGTACTACGAGCAGTACTTC.

This chain uses TRBV29-1 with TRBJ2-7; 7 nucleotides line up with TRBD1. CDR1 is SQVTM, CDR2 ANQGSEA, per germline. J gave up 7 bases and V 6 bases, and 15 bases lay outside the gene matches. The CDR3 is 14 residues long. Here the CDR3 reads CSVASTGFMGEQYF. In DNA form, the CDR3 reads TGCAGCGTGGCCTCGACAGGGTTCATGGGAGAGCAGTACTTC.

V gene TRBV4-1 combines with J gene TRBJ2-3; 7 nucleotides line up with TRBD2. J lost 6 bases, V lost 4 bases, and 4 bases had no gene match. Germline loops: CDR1 MGHRA, CDR2 YSYEKL. This CDR3 has 13 residues. The CDR3 sequence: CASSPSGGDTQYF. The CDR3, as DNA: TGCGCCAGCAGCCCCTCCGGGGGGGATACGCAGTATTTT.

V and J are TRBV7-6 and TRBJ1-2, with 11 bases lining up with TRBD1. The CDR3 is 14 amino acids. V was clipped by 5 bases and J by 4 bases; unmatched bases: 3. CDR1 and CDR2 from the germline V gene are SGHVS and FNYEAQ. The CDR3 loop is CASSGDRGSYGYTF. CDR3 coding DNA: TGTGCCAGCAGCGGGGACAGGGGGTCCTATGGCTACACCTTC.

This sequence joins TRBV5-4 and TRBJ2-3, with D perhaps assigned TRBD1 or TRBD2 (5 bases each). Per the germline V gene, CDR1 is SGHNT and CDR2 is YYREEE (reference sequence). The germline V and J ends were trimmed by 4 bases and 2 bases, with 26 bases remaining between them. The CDR3 extends over 19 amino acids. CDR3: CASSPLPFVGDRFTDTQYF. In nucleotides, the CDR3 is TGTGCCAGCAGCCCGCTACCCTTCGTGGGGGACCGATTCACAGATACGCAGTATTTT.

This clone was picked up one time. The chain joins TRBV28 to TRBJ2-5; D possibly corresponds to TRBD1 (7 bases). Trimming removed 5 bases from V and 3 bases from J, with 13 bases in between. The CDR3 loop spans 14 amino acids. The germline CDR1 and CDR2 sequences are MDHEN and SYDVKM. CDR3 sequence (DNA): TGTGCCAGCAGTCCGGGCAGGGGGGAAGAGACCCAGTACTTC. It encodes CASSPGRGEETQYF.

The J gene is TRBJ2-3, the V gene TRBV9, with D perhaps matching TRBD1 (6 bases). Trimming took 6 bases from V and 2 from J, leaving 7 bases between them. In germline, CDR1 is SGDLS, CDR2 YYNGEE. The CDR3 sequence is 12 residues long. CDR3 in amino acids: CASKGVTDTQYF. The CDR3 coding sequence is TGTGCCAGCAAGGGGGTCACAGATACGCAGTATTTT. The full variable domain, in which reference TRBV9 and TRBJ2-3 provide the parts outside the CDR3, is DSGVTQTPKHLITATGQRVTLRCSPRSGDLSVYWYQQSLDQGLQFLIQYYNGEERAKGNILERFSAQQFPDLHSELNLSSLELGDSALYFCASKGVTDTQYFGPGTRLTVL.

V and J are TRBV19 and TRBJ2-7; TRBD2 aligns across 8 bases. Germline values: CDR1 LNHDA, CDR2 SQIVND (reference sequence). Trimming at V came to 4 bases and at J to 2 bases, leaving 13 bases not matched to a gene. The CDR3 extends over 17 amino acids. The CDR3 protein is CASSKSGGSYEAYEQYF. The CDR3 region has the DNA TGTGCCAGTAGTAAGAGCGGGGGATCGTACGAAGCCTACGAGCAGTACTTC.

This chain's CDR3 is CASSMGAGGTGEQFF. DNA for the CDR3: TGTGCCAGTAGTATGGGAGCAGGGGGCACGGGTGAGCAGTTCTTC. This chain joins TRBV19 and TRBJ2-1, with 8 positions matching TRBD1. This CDR3 contains 15 residues. With 3 bases clipped from V and 9 bases from J, the junction kept 10 bases outside the gene matches. Per germline, CDR1 LNHDA and CDR2 SQIVND (reference sequence).

The rearrangement joins TRBV7-3 to TRBJ2-6, with TRBD1 matching 12 bases. V lost 2 bases and J lost 1; bases outside the gene matches: 3. From germline, CDR1 is SGHTA and CDR2 FQGTGA. The CDR3 loop spans 18 amino acids. The CDR3 reads CASSLLGQGASGANVLTF. The CDR3 coding sequence is TGTGCCAGCAGCTTACTGGGACAGGGGGCGTCTGGGGCCAACGTCCTGACTTTC. The full variable domain, rest sourced from reference TRBV7-3 and TRBJ2-6, is GAGVSQTPSNKVTEKGKYVELRCDPISGHTALYWYRQSLGQGPEFLIYFQGTGAADDSGLPNDRFFAVRPEGSVSTLKIQRTERGDSAVYLCASSLLGQGASGANVLTFGAGSRLTVL.

The V gene is TRBV4-3, the J gene TRBJ2-3; D is unclear. V dropped 0 bases and J dropped 0 bases, with 13 bases sitting between them. Germline V gene sequence: CDR1 LGHNA, CDR2 YSLEER. This CDR3 is 17 amino acids long. DNA for the CDR3: TGCGCCAGCAGCCAAGAGGATCAAGGTTCTAGCACAGATACGCAGTATTTT. It yields the protein CASSQEDQGSSTDTQYF.

V usage is TRBV7-8 and J usage is TRBJ1-2, with D tentatively TRBD1 (5 bases). The germline V gene has CDR1 SGHVS and CDR2 FQNEAQ. The CDR3 sequence is 16 residues long. Trimming left V 5 bases short and J 8 bases short, with 24 bases between. CDR3 nucleotides: TGTGCCAGCAGCCATCCCCGGGGCAAGGGAGAGGGAGGCTACACCTTC. Amino acid sequence: CASSHPRGKGEGGYTF.

V and J are TRBV5-1 and TRBJ1-5; D might be TRBD1 (6 bases). V was shortened by 4 bases and J by 3 bases, with 14 bases between the two germline ends. Germline loops: CDR1 SGHRS, CDR2 YFSETQ. The CDR3 is made up of 15 amino acids. The DNA for the CDR3 is TGCGCCAGCAGCCCCACAGGGATACTCAATCAGCCCCAGCATTTT. It translates to CASSPTGILNQPQHF.

This chain uses TRBV5-1 with TRBJ1-2, with 7 bases aligning to TRBD1. The junction had 8 bases not matched to a gene; V was cut back by 4 bases and J by 2 bases. Germline lookup yields CDR1 SGHRS and CDR2 YFSETQ. The CDR3 is 15 amino acids. This chain's CDR3 is CASSPYQGENYGYTF. The CDR3 DNA is TGCGCCAGCAGCCCTTATCAGGGGGAAAACTATGGCTACACCTTC.

J is TRBJ1-3 and V is TRBV7-2; D gene ambiguous. This CDR3 has 15 residues. Trimming removed 5 bases from V and 4 bases from J, with 15 bases in between. Germline V lookup: CDR1 SGHTA, CDR2 FQGNSA. The CDR3 loop is CASSPTAAPGNTIYF. Written as DNA, the CDR3 is TGTGCCAGCAGCCCTACAGCCGCTCCCGGAAACACCATATATTTT.

V and J are TRBV7-9 and TRBJ1-1; D is uncertain. From germline, CDR1 is SEHNR and CDR2 FQNEAQ (reference sequence). The CDR3 loop spans 12 amino acids. Trimming stripped 2 bases from V and 7 bases from J, with 8 bases between. The CDR3 spells CASSLLTDEAFF. CDR3 DNA sequence: TGTGCCAGCAGCTTATTAACGGATGAAGCTTTCTTT.